The present TCR beta chain was sequenced within a study of cytomegalovirus exposure and HLA in healthy donors (dated by TCRdb to about 2017). Regarding the study in general: An earlier analysis of 587 of the donors reported 276 Gb of sequence data and 117 million unique TCR beta sequences obtained from some 170 million T cells. A separate validation cohort of 100 to 150 different subjects was used in addition to the roughly 620-subject first cohort. A later genetic analysis used genome-wide SNP genotypes for about 60% of the roughly 700 donors, treating that subset as a discovery cohort. Every discovery cohort repertoire had been produced on one sequencing platform. Rather than using new phenotypic data, the later analysis identified candidate immune exposures from TCR beta sequences and from how often those sequences occurred across donors. Using immunosequencing, the study profiled T cell repertoires from 500 to 800 subjects and related those repertoires to cytomegalovirus serostatus. Roughly five DR-DQ haplotypes were handled as single units for association and clustering because linkage in the cohort was strong. Donor age, sex, ethnicity and CMV serostatus were collected together with the repertoire data. To decide whether each TCR beta V gene segment behaved as functional or pseudogenic, an earlier analysis of approximately 600 of the donors relied on high-throughput TCR beta sequencing. An early release covering just under 650 HLA-typed donors comprised around 300 gigabases of sequencing data and roughly 86 million unique TCR sequences. The genetic ancestry cluster associated with self-reported Caucasian donors included approximately 85% of the 398 genotyped donors. Both class I and class II loci were covered by HLA typing, at four-digit resolution. High-throughput TCR immunosequencing, statistical association of individual TCRs with disease status, and machine learning were combined to predict cytomegalovirus infection status. Typing coverage varied by locus: 629-630 donors for A, B, C, DRB1 and DQB1; some 520 for DQA1; more than 600 for DPA1; roughly 450 for DPB1. Across approximately 400 genotyped donors of the cohort, an average of about 240,000 unique TCR beta nucleotide sequences per donor were sequenced, and roughly 17% of those sequences were non-productive. To study patterns of TCR occurrence, a later analysis re-analyzed previously published TCR beta repertoires from several hundred donors and added high-resolution HLA genotyping. The aim of the study was to test whether cataloging public T cell receptors could identify signatures of past pathogen exposure. Overall study results and their limits: Because counts were too low, more than 15 rarely observed V segments, including chromosome 9 orphons, were excluded from the earlier analysis of some 540 of the donors. Compared with the 666-donor mean, donors in an Asian-associated ancestry cluster had fewer N-insertions in productive TCRs, according to a later genetic analysis. Most TCR sequences were seen in very few donors, while some public TCRs were found in many individuals. Three of the identified cytomegalovirus-associated TCR beta chains were confirmed in vitro to be specific for cytomegalovirus antigens. The study listed 164 TCR beta chains as associated with cytomegalovirus. In a later analysis, 16,951 TCR beta sequences were associated with specific HLA alleles at a false discovery rate of 0.05. The only immune exposure information available for the cohort was CMV serostatus. A cluster of highly shared sequence variants was judged likely to be a technical artifact of the sequencing pipeline. A later analysis found that HLA-associated TCR beta chains were more clonally expanded and had lower generation probabilities than equally common non-associated chains. Most CMV-associated TCR beta chains appeared to be HLA-restricted in a later analysis, and the HLA associations seemed to be driven largely by CMV exposure. A further reported finding was that TCR beta sequences accurately predicted the HLA-A and HLA-B alleles for most subjects in the first cohort. HLA typing was unavailable for some donors at each locus, so association tests used only the typed subset. Some IMGT-functional V segments, including TRBV6-2 and TRBV6-3, could not be distinguished by the 87-base-pair reads and were therefore excluded. An association between a missense DCLRE1C variant and V-gene and J-gene trimming of TCR beta chains was found in a later genetic analysis and replicated in an independent cohort. In an earlier analysis of approximately 590 of the donors, most TCR beta V segments appeared in productive rearrangements about 90% or about 30% of the time, broadly matching IMGT annotations. Correlated functional status among segregating V segments might reflect linkage disequilibrium, but an unknown experimental factor could not be ruled out. The classifier was reported to diagnose cytomegalovirus status with high specificity and sensitivity in both the original and validation cohorts. In a later analysis, TCR association rates were found to vary across HLA loci, with the most associated TCRs seen for DRB1 alleles and the fewest for HLA-C alleles. When HLA alleles, especially DR and DQ, strongly co-occurred, attributing TCR associations to individual alleles was difficult. In this cohort, only TCR beta chains were sequenced, and detectable features were limited by the absence of alpha or paired-chain data. Roughly uniform sequencing depth across donors was assumed in presence/absence analyses, although this assumption may not hold. The authors suggested that the approach could potentially be extended to other disease states and immunological phenotypes. A later analysis reported that several top co-occurrence clusters appeared linked to parvovirus B19, influenza, CMV and Epstein-Barr virus.

The germline V end is reduced by 7 bases and the J end by 11 bases; junction bases left unmatched: 12. From its cysteine to its phenylalanine, the CDR3 spans 13 amino acids. Left in the record is the CDR3 DNA by itself, 39 bases read in frame from the first base. Looking up the germline V gene yields CDR1 MDHEN and CDR2 SYDVKM. The cohort consisted of 600 to 750 healthy bone marrow donors. All cohort members were sampled while nominally healthy, although unrecorded immune exposures were likely present. The donor was CMV seronegative and belonged to the group of several hundred seronegative cohort members. Every donor gave a peripheral blood sample, and the peripheral blood mononuclear cells from that sample were used for TCR beta sequencing. Genomic DNA was extracted from the blood cell samples with the Qiagen DNeasy Blood Extraction Kit. The protocol used for the library was the immunoSEQ multiplex PCR assay. The multiplex PCR relied on a mix of 60 forward primers for TCR Vbeta segments and 13 reverse primers for TCR Jbeta segments. Amplification of the CDR3 region of rearranged TCR beta genes was performed with a multiplex PCR assay on genomic DNA. The Illumina HiSeq System was used to sequence the amplified TCR beta libraries as 87-base-pair reads. Turning to the authors' computational methods: A later analysis counted about 82 million unique TCR beta chains across the 650 to 800 repertoires, and roughly 11 million of these chains were shared by at least two donors. To remove PCR and sequencing errors, raw reads were error-corrected and collapsed into unique sequences using a nearest-neighbor algorithm that merged closely related sequences. CDR3 sequences were aligned to IMGT reference sequences to assign V, D and J gene segments. For a sequence to be retained, a match of at least six nucleotides was required to both a V gene segment and a J gene segment. A rearrangement counted as productive if the CDR3 had no stop codons and remained in frame with V and J, and every other rearrangement counted as non-productive. Following IMGT convention, CDR3 was defined as the stretch from the second conserved V-encoded cysteine to the conserved J-encoded phenylalanine. The earlier analysis of fewer than 700 of the donors excluded sequences that lacked an unambiguous match to a single V gene segment. An earlier analysis of approximately 590 of the donors classified V segments as functional when productive rearrangements were above 56.7% and as segregating when the standard deviation between donors was above 5%. A statistical classification framework was built to diagnose cytomegalovirus status from the catalog of TCR beta chain sequences. V and J gene assignment, in a later analysis, came from comparing TCR nucleotide sequences with IMGT/GENE-DB human TR gene sequences. Using the TCRdist pipeline, a later analysis assigned CDR3 sequences along with most-parsimonious VDJ recombination scenarios. A later analysis defined each TCR beta chain by its CDR3 amino acid sequence plus V-gene family, and excluded reads lacking a unique V-gene family. In a later analysis, a few hundred highly shared, low-generation-probability nucleotide sequences were removed to address suspected cross-contamination and a sequencing artifact. In a later analysis, a clonal expansion index was calculated for each public chain from normalized within-repertoire ranks of inferred template counts. In a later analysis, generation probabilities were computed with a VDJ recombination model fitted to out-of-frame rearrangements, and the resulting probabilities were checked against IGoR. Hypergeometric tests were used in a later analysis to score TCR-TCR, TCR-HLA and TCR-CMV co-occurrence, with a repertoire-size bias correction applied to the TCR pairs. A later analysis estimated false discovery rates by permuting HLA or CMV assignments 20 times. In a later analysis, co-occurring TCRs were grouped with DBSCAN, and TCRdist sequence similarity was added when clustering was performed within HLA-allele-positive subsets. For co-occurrence clustering, repertoires with fewer than 30,000 or more than 120,000 public chains were excluded, along with a handful of repertoires with anomalous nucleotide sharing. This is the immuneACCESS table as TCRdb keeps it, with only in-frame sequences that have V and J called. A part of the clones is gone; compared with another copy, unresolved V genes explain less than half, and the rest is unexplained. V and J calls and clone size are copied from that table; D and trimming were computed from the DNA. This sample is represented by roughly 150,000 clones; around 83% of them were singletons. The ten most abundant clones make up 2% to 2.5% of the sample.

A remark on this clone: The target of this receptor is not known. Base qualities are not provided; no much larger clone lies one nucleotide away.

This clonotype was obtained from a young woman in good health and CMV-seronegative. Sample: PBMCs. Recombination connected TRBV28 to TRBJ1-1, and TRBD1 aligns with 8 junction nucleotides. The CDR3 region: CASTNRGRRDAFF. The sequenced DNA is TGTGCCAGCACCAACAGGGGGAGGCGAGACGCTTTCTTT.